Listed below are T cell receptor beta chains from one sample, sequenced in a study of molecular identifiers for immune sequencing clone quantification. Each CDR3 protein is one row after TCRdb ran MiXCR on the PCR reads. The table records 85,000 to 120,000 distinct CDR3 sequences, under 40% of them present only once. Sequenced material: naive CD8+ T cells from blood, with Jurkat cell RNA spiked in. These receptors all come from a human donor in good health. Some libraries in this study had Jurkat cell RNA spiked in. Each CDR3 is given with its conserved first and last residue. Fields, in order: CDR3 protein, CDR3 DNA, D gene, V gene, J gene, clone size. D genes are given only for firm matches. Rows give clone size only sometimes, using once, few, many, or a class for an expanded clone.

CDR3 protein: CASSFPGLADTQYF
CDR3 DNA: TGTGCCAGCAGCTTTCCCGGGTTGGCAGATACGCAGTATTTT
D gene: -
V gene: TRBV7-9
J gene: TRBJ2-3
clone size: -

CDR3 protein: CASSLTYSGNTIYF
CDR3 DNA: TGTGCCAGCAGCTTAACCTACTCTGGAAACACCATATATTTT
D gene: -
V gene: TRBV11-2
J gene: TRBJ1-3
clone size: -

CDR3 protein: CASSERGFRETQYF
CDR3 DNA: TGTGCCAGCAGTGAAAGGGGGTTCCGGGAGACCCAGTACTTC
D gene: -
V gene: TRBV25-1
J gene: TRBJ2-5
clone size: -

CDR3 protein: CATPPGRVSYEQYF
CDR3 DNA: TGTGCCACCCCCCCCGGCAGAGTCTCCTACGAGCAGTACTTC
D gene: -
V gene: TRBV24-1
J gene: TRBJ2-7
clone size: -

CDR3 protein: CASSLLGLSGGTDTQYF
CDR3 DNA: TGTGCCAGCAGTTTATTAGGGCTATCCGGGGGCACAGATACGCAGTATTTT
D gene: -
V gene: TRBV27
J gene: TRBJ2-3
clone size: -

CDR3 protein: CASSPYSGTSGIEQSF
CDR3 DNA: TGTGCCAGCAGCCCCTACTCCGGGACTAGCGGGATCGAGCAGTCCTTC
D gene: TRBD2
V gene: TRBV7-2
J gene: TRBJ2-7
clone size: -

CDR3 protein: CAWSPTGGGQPQHF
CDR3 DNA: TGTGCCTGGAGCCCTACAGGGGGCGGGCAGCCCCAGCATTTT
D gene: TRBD1
V gene: TRBV30
J gene: TRBJ1-5
clone size: -

CDR3 protein: CATSDGPGQGAYEQYF
CDR3 DNA: TGTGCCACCAGTGATGGACCGGGACAGGGGGCGTACGAGCAGTACTTC
D gene: TRBD1
V gene: TRBV24-1
J gene: TRBJ2-7
clone size: -

CDR3 protein: CASSAGTGVPETQYF
CDR3 DNA: TGTGCCAGCAGCGCCGGGACAGGGGTCCCAGAGACCCAGTACTTC
D gene: TRBD1
V gene: TRBV9
J gene: TRBJ2-5
clone size: few

CDR3 protein: CASSQVEGSGYEQFF
CDR3 DNA: TGCGCCAGCAGCCAAGTTGAGGGAAGCGGGTACGAGCAGTTCTTC
D gene: -
V gene: TRBV4-1
J gene: TRBJ2-1
clone size: -

CDR3 protein: CASSLWPQENVQFF
CDR3 DNA: TGTGCCAGCAGCTTATGGCCCCAGGAGAATGTGCAGTTCTTC
D gene: -
V gene: TRBV7-9
J gene: TRBJ2-1
clone size: -

CDR3 protein: CASSPPALYNEQFF
CDR3 DNA: TGTGCCAGCAGCCCGCCAGCTCTCTACAATGAGCAGTTCTTC
D gene: -
V gene: TRBV6-2/TRBV6-3
J gene: TRBJ2-1
clone size: few

CDR3 protein: CSARGLAGVYEQYF
CDR3 DNA: TGCAGTGCTAGAGGACTAGCGGGAGTATACGAGCAGTACTTC
D gene: TRBD2
V gene: TRBV20-1
J gene: TRBJ2-7
clone size: -